The rows below give T cell receptor beta chains drawn from one sample of a study of T cell changes during pregnancy in multiple sclerosis. The protocol was immunoSEQ multiplex PCR, while the TCRdb copy is restricted to in-frame clones and leaves out a portion. The sample has more than 80,000 clones, about 96% seen once. The sample was peripheral blood, taken in the second trimester of pregnancy. Source of these receptors: a female donor with multiple sclerosis, enrolled in a pregnancy study. Both conserved end residues are part of each CDR3. Each record gives: D gene, V gene, J gene, CDR3 protein, CDR3 DNA. The D gene is left open where the match is weak.

>.|TRBV7-2|TRBJ1-2
CASSSEPRAGPNYGYTF
TGTGCCAGCAGCTCCGAACCCAGGGCAGGGCCTAACTATGGCTACACCTTC
>TRBD2|TRBV19|TRBJ2-7
CASNLAGGLEQYF
TGTGCCAGTAACCTAGCGGGAGGACTCGAGCAGTACTTC
>.|TRBV11-2|TRBJ1-2
CASSPDRSYGYTF
TGTGCCAGCAGCCCCGACAGATCCTATGGCTACACCTTC
>TRBD2|TRBV30|TRBJ2-2
CAYSSGRIDTGELFF
TGTGCCTATAGTAGCGGGAGAATCGACACCGGGGAGCTGTTTTTT
>TRBD2|TRBV19|TRBJ2-3
CASSGAGGTDTQYF
TGTGCCAGTAGTGGAGCGGGAGGCACAGATACGCAGTATTTT
>TRBD1|TRBV28|TRBJ1-1
CASEQGATEAFF
TGTGCCAGCGAGCAGGGGGCTACTGAAGCTTTCTTT
>.|TRBV6-1|TRBJ2-3
CASPPVGVPADTQYF
TGTGCCAGCCCTCCGGTCGGGGTGCCGGCGGATACGCAGTATTTT
>.|TRBV30|TRBJ1-1
CAWNGGVGTEAFF
TGTGCCTGGAATGGAGGGGTGGGGACTGAAGCTTTCTTT
>TRBD2|TRBV18|TRBJ2-7
CASSPTPPGLAVYEQYF
TGTGCCAGCTCACCGACCCCCCCCGGACTAGCGGTCTACGAGCAGTACTTC
>.|TRBV5-8|TRBJ2-5
CASSLGRSYGETQYF
TGTGCCAGCAGCTTGGGGAGGTCCTACGGGGAGACCCAGTACTTC
>.|TRBV9|TRBJ1-1
CASSVGGTPKGNTEAFF
TGTGCCAGCAGCGTAGGTGGGACACCCAAGGGGAACACTGAAGCTTTCTTT
>.|TRBV19|TRBJ1-2
CASSIDLRYGYTF
TGTGCCAGTAGTATAGATCTGCGCTATGGCTACACCTTC
>.|TRBV15|TRBJ2-7
CATSPRDTYSYEQYF
TGTGCCACCAGTCCTCGGGACACTTACTCCTACGAGCAGTACTTC
>TRBD2|TRBV11-2|TRBJ2-7
CASSRTSGTPYEQYF
TGTGCCAGCAGCCGGACTAGCGGGACGCCCTACGAGCAGTACTTC